This T cell receptor beta chain was documented in a study of T cells after yellow fever vaccination. Study at large: Fractions with few cells were prepared using SMART-Seq v4 Ultra Low Input. The study's findings and limits: A secondary response was less intense yet reached its peak sooner, at day 5 versus 15. CD4 and CD8 compartments shared a small share of clonotypes. Researchers cautioned that FACS-sorted repertoires could harbor abundant clonotypes contaminating from the bulk population.

TCRdb redid the calling of the 5' RACE reads with MiXCR, one entry per CDR3 protein. The repertoire holds a few hundred thousand distinct CDR3 sequences, about 19% seen once, with 13% to 15% in the top ten. This clonotype has a handful of counts. No antigen is known for it. Germline CDR1 reads DFQATT; CDR2 reads SNEGSKA (reference sequence). V was shortened by 3 bases and J by 5 bases, with 13 bases between the two germline ends. The CDR3 has 14 residues. The source was PBMCs, collected 15 days after the yellow fever booster vaccination. This TCR derives from a man younger than 45 who received the YFV17D yellow fever vaccine. The chain is built from TRBV20-1 and TRBJ1-4; no definite D call. The CDR3 protein is CSARLGGKNEKLFF. The CDR3 coding sequence is TGCAGTGCTAGGCTCGGAGGGAAAAATGAAAAACTGTTTTTT.